This T cell receptor beta chain was identified during a study of blood T cell repertoires in COVID-19. Whole-study context: Italy, Spain and the United States were the sources of the convalescent and acute COVID-19 samples. PBMCs, B-cell-depleted T cells, or T cells were the source of the cDNA or gDNA that made up the material.

In the study's own analysis: Cell counts per sample came from amplifying reference gene primers. Sequenced by immunoSEQ multiplex PCR; TCRdb stores in-frame clones only, minus some. That table is the source of V, J and clone size, and D and trimming were worked out from the DNA. This sample has more than 200,000 clones; 88% occur once, and the top ten carry 2.5% to 3%. With 4 bases clipped from V and 5 bases from J, the junction kept 8 bases outside the gene matches. Germline CDR1 reads MNHEY; CDR2 reads SMNVEV (reference sequence). This CDR3 has 16 residues. This sequence was found in a woman aged 55-75 years with acute or convalescent COVID-19. V and J are TRBV27 and TRBJ1-2; 12 positions match TRBD1. Sequenced input: peripheral blood. CDR3 in DNA: TGTGCCAGCAGTTCTCCGGGACAGGGGGCCACTTATGGCTACACCTTC. Its translation is CASSSPGQGATYGYTF.